This entry features one T cell receptor (beta chain) sequence. Its specific antigen is unknown. Per-base quality was not reported, and no clone a single base away is much larger than it. The data were obtained in a study of a mutant IDH1 vaccine in newly diagnosed glioma (dated by TCRdb to the early 2020s). As for the study more broadly: The roughly 32 treated patients were approximately 60% male and roughly 40% female, with a mean age of approximately 38 years. Before enrollment, patients had received standard therapy of radiotherapy alone, temozolomide alone, or radiochemotherapy with temozolomide; most received the combination. Peripheral blood was collected at six visits: V03 (baseline), V05, V07, V10, V12 and V13. Longitudinal TCRB deep sequencing was performed for around 23 treated patients wherever samples were available for exploratory analyses.

Study-wide conclusions, independent of this receptor: Across multiple MHC alleles, vaccine-induced immune responses were seen in more than 80% of patients. Selection of PBMC samples for TCRB deep sequencing was based on availability. Changes in the top peripheral T cell clonotypes picked up by TCRB sequencing did not appear to be linked to pseudoprogression. It was noted by the authors that analyses of patient blood samples could not be reproduced owing to sample limitations.

The time point label for this specimen denotes: baseline, week 1 (first vaccination visit). The treatment or condition label, read with the paper, signifies: pre-vaccination baseline after standard-of-care therapy. All donors had newly diagnosed IDH1-mutant astrocytomas of WHO grade 3 or 4 that showed loss of nuclear ATRX. The samples were drawn from NOA16, a multicentre, single-arm, open-label phase I trial in Germany that tested a mutant IDH1 peptide vaccine in humans for the first time. For immunogenicity testing, the blood drawn at visit V03 was used as the baseline sample. Genomic DNA for TCRB sequencing was extracted from EDTA blood using the DNeasy Blood and Tissue Kit. The CDR3 spans 12 residues, from the cysteine through the phenylalanine. The CDR3 DNA has 36 bases and is translated from base 1. The germline V gene (reference sequence) specifies LNHDA as CDR1 and SQIVND as CDR2. V trim: 8 bases; J trim: 11 bases; unmatched bases: 11.

The method was the immunoSEQ multiplex PCR assay. The hsTCRB Kit was used according to the manufacturer's protocol to amplify rearranged TCR beta chain sequences. TCRB libraries were sequenced on an Illumina MiSeq. As for how the authors treated the data: The kit vendor's proprietary platform handled demultiplexing, trimming and gene mapping. TCRdb provides this immuneACCESS table in a form limited to in-frame rearrangements. Some clones are lacking; in checked studies, under half of them reflect an unresolved V gene, and why the rest are absent is not known. V and J calls and clone size are copied from that table; D and trimming were computed from the DNA. This sample gives tens of thousands of clones in total; around 82% of them show up just once. Together, the top ten hold less than 9.5% of the sample.

The sequence was obtained from a man in his forties or fifties with glioma. Some clones in this sample may be carry-over from other donors' samples. This sequence uses TRBV19 and TRBJ2-7; 8 of the junction bases match TRBD1. Sequencing was performed on PBMCs, taken from a glioma patient treated with radiotherapy, temozolomide or both. The DNA reads as follows: TGTGCCAGTCGGCGGATCCCGGGACAGGAGTACTTC. It translates as CASRRIPGQEYF.